One sample yielded the 9 T cell receptor beta chains listed below, sequenced in a study of early T cells in non-severe SARS-CoV-2 infection (dated by TCRdb to the early 2020s). The library was obtained by 5' RACE. Sequencing instrument: NextSeq 500. The public reads were run again by TCRdb, first through fastp at Q25 and then through MiXCR, and only productive beta chains were kept. Identical CDR3 protein sequences are pooled into one entry, listed with their most common genes and DNA. This sample gives 87,000 or so distinct CDR3 sequences in total; around 12% of them show up just once. The ten largest make up approximately 7% of the sample. Sequenced: whole blood. The receptor source for this set is an adult who was a healthcare worker with PCR-confirmed SARS-CoV-2 infection or an uninfected control (not recorded which).

V is TRBV24-1 and J is TRBJ2-3, with a tentative D call TRBD1 (6 bases). Trimming stripped 4 bases from V and 5 bases from J, with 18 bases between. The CDR3 consists of 16 residues. Germline CDR1 KGHDR, CDR2 SFDVKD. CDR3 bases: TGTGCCACCAGTGACCCGACAGGAGAGGAAATAGATACGCAGTATTTT. It codes for CATSDPTGEEIDTQYF.

There are a few counts of this clonotype. This chain connects TRBV7-9 to TRBJ1-2; TRBD1 matches at 7 bases. Germline CDR1 and CDR2: SEHNR and FQNEAQ (reference sequence). CDR3 length equals 13 residues. V lost 5 bases, J lost 8 bases, and 8 bases stayed unmatched. In DNA, the CDR3 is TGTGCCAGCAGCATACGACAGGGAGGCGGCTACACCTTC. Residues: CASSIRQGGGYTF.

V and J are TRBV5-1 and TRBJ2-5; D might be TRBD1 (5 bases). Germline lookup yields CDR1 SGHRS and CDR2 YFSETQ. V was clipped by 1 base and J by 2 bases, with 12 bases between them. CDR3 length: 15 residues. This chain's CDR3 is CASSLLPPGQETQYF. The CDR3 bases are TGCGCCAGCAGCTTGTTACCCCCAGGGCAAGAGACCCAGTACTTC.

This clonotype was observed a handful of times. CDR3 amino acids: CASSQRQGATNEKLFF. As DNA, the CDR3 is TGTGCCAGCAGCCAGAGACAGGGAGCAACTAATGAAAAACTGTTTTTT. V gene TRBV3-1 combines with J gene TRBJ1-4; 7 bases match TRBD1. The J segment lost 0 bases and the V segment lost 3 bases, leaving 4 bases of the junction unmatched. Germline V CDR1 and CDR2: LGHDT, YNNKEL (reference sequence). The CDR3 extends over 16 amino acids. The variable domain in full, completed from reference TRBV3-1 and TRBJ1-4, reads DTAVSQTPKYLVTQMGNDKSIKCEQNLGHDTMYWYKQDSKKFLKIMFSYNNKELIINETVPNRFSPKSPDKAHLNLHINSLELGDSAVYFCASSQRQGATNEKLFFGSGTQLSVL.

This clonotype came up many times. The CDR3 DNA sequence: TGCGCCAGTCGACAGGGGGGTGAAGCTTTCTTT. This translates into CASRQGGEAFF. V gene TRBV5-1 combines with J gene TRBJ1-1; 9 bases fit TRBD1. V shed 8 bases, J shed 7 bases, and the junction held 3 bases outside the gene matches. Germline CDR1 is SGHRS and CDR2 is YFSETQ. The CDR3 is 11 residues long. Full variable domain (missing parts from reference TRBV5-1 and TRBJ1-1): KAGVTQTPRYLIKTRGQQVTLSCSPISGHRSVSWYQQTPGQGLQFLFEYFSETQRNKGNFPGRFSGRQFSNSRSEMNVSTLELGDSALYLCASRQGGEAFFGQGTRLTVV.

This clonotype was seen only a few times. V and J are TRBV3-1 and TRBJ2-3, with D perhaps TRBD2 (5 bases). Germline lookup yields CDR1 LGHDT and CDR2 YNNKEL (reference sequence). The CDR3 spans 13 residues. Between the trimmed V and J ends, which lost 1 base and 5 bases, there was a span of 7 bases. CDR3 nucleotide sequence: TGTGCCAGCAGCCAAGCGGAGGAAGATACGCAGTATTTT. It codes for CASSQAEEDTQYF.

This clonotype was counted at least ten times. The gene calls are TRBV7-8 and TRBJ2-7, with TRBD1 identical over 8 bases. After removal of 5 bases from V and 0 bases from J, the junction contained 6 bases not matched to a gene. Germline values: CDR1 SGHVS, CDR2 FQNEAQ. The CDR3 length is 15 residues. The CDR3 loop is CASSANRGASYEQYF. In DNA, the CDR3 is TGTGCCAGCAGCGCGAACAGGGGGGCCTCCTACGAGCAGTACTTC.

This clonotype was seen repeatedly, ten times or more. This sequence joins TRBV29-1 and TRBJ1-5; D perhaps matches TRBD1 (5 bases). The CDR3 is made up of 14 amino acids. The germline gives CDR1 SQVTM, CDR2 ANQGSEA. With 6 bases removed from V and 2 bases from J, the gap between germline ends came to 14 bases. The CDR3 region is CSVIGDGGNQPQHF. DNA for the CDR3: TGCAGCGTAATCGGGGACGGGGGCAATCAGCCCCAGCATTTT. Based on the CDR3 plus reference TRBV29-1 and TRBJ1-5, the full variable domain is SAVISQKPSRDICQRGTSLTIQCQVDSQVTMMFWYRQQPGQSLTLIATANQGSEATYESGFVIDKFPISRPNLTFSTLTVSNMSPEDSSIYLCSVIGDGGNQPQHFGDGTRLSIL.

The V call is TRBV11-2, the J call TRBJ2-7; 11 bases are a match to TRBD2. The CDR3 spans 15 residues. The V gene end was trimmed by 5 bases and the J gene end by 2 bases; junction bases not matched to a gene: 5. The V gene's germline CDR1 is SGHAT and CDR2 FQNNGV. CDR3 sequence: CASSPGLAGAYEQYF. The CDR3 DNA reads as TGTGCCAGCAGCCCCGGACTAGCGGGTGCCTACGAGCAGTACTTC.